This T cell receptor beta chain was recovered during a study of beta chain features in type 1 diabetes (dated by TCRdb to 2017 to 2018). Context from the whole study: Mean age, gender distribution, total cell number and subset yield did not differ between patients and healthy donors. A total of roughly 100,000,000 sorted cells were examined across all samples, and the number of cells per subset was strongly correlated with RNA yield. The study compared TCRB repertoires of sorted circulating CD4+ T cell subsets between recently diagnosed type 1 diabetes patients and matched healthy donors. Whereas all 28 donors provided naive and central memory subsets, regulatory and stem cell-like memory subsets were isolated from just 8 patients and roughly 8 healthy donors. Here is what the overall study found, with its caveats: Only small numbers of individuals were included in the HLA sub-analyses, which left unresolved whether HLA type had any influence on TCRB rearrangement. At VDJ recombination sites, type 1 diabetes patients had fewer insertions and more deleted nucleotides, which implies abnormalities in thymic rearrangement. Sequencing cDNA rather than genomic DNA could over-represent highly expressing activated cells, although activation and CD3 levels did not differ between groups. The naive, central memory and regulatory TCRB repertoires appeared to resemble one another more closely among patients than among healthy donors. Type 1 diabetes patients showed a moderate but significant shortening of TCRB CDR3 length in all four CD4+ subsets. PCR might favor shorter templates, but patient and control samples were amplified and corrected together, so any skew would affect both groups equally.

Worth noting for this clone: Its antigen has not been determined. No per-base quality is available; no much larger clone lies one base away.

V is pared back by 1 base and J by 0 bases, with 6 bases lying between the germline termini. In the germline V gene, CDR1 corresponds to SGHTA and CDR2 to FQGTGA. Counted from cysteine to phenylalanine, this CDR3 has 14 amino acids. This entry keeps only the CDR3 DNA: 42 bases, framed from base 1. The entire isolated RNA was reverse transcribed using the High Capacity cDNA Reverse Transcription Kit, and thus expressed TCRB transcripts were sequenced. Naive, central memory and regulatory T cell samples underwent deep immunoSEQ sequencing, averaging roughly 3.5 million total reads per sample. Sorted cells were lysed in RLT buffer and RNA was extracted with DNase-treated RNeasy Micro or Mini kits, depending on cell number. Each cell subset was processed on its own to prevent cross-contamination, while patient and healthy donor samples were processed together. The immunoSEQ multiplex PCR was used to amplify TCRB sequences from cDNA, yielding 87-bp fragments that span the CDR3 region. Sequencing of the amplicons was performed on the Illumina HiSeq platform. Per the source publication's procedure: Synthetic template baselines were used to correct PCR bias computationally, reads within Hamming distance 2 were collapsed together, and singletons that could not be merged were discarded. Reads were aligned against IMGT to assign V, D and J genes, CDR3 length and insertions or deletions at six rearrangement sites. Within each subset, clonotype counts were normalized to the number of sorted cells before true diversity and Gini coefficients were calculated with the tcR R package. The overlap coefficient, calculated on TCRB nucleotide sequences, was used to measure repertoire sharing. Out-of-frame TCRB sequences from naive cells were analyzed as a proxy for the pre-selection repertoire. The immuneACCESS repertoire file appears here via TCRdb, limited to in-frame rearrangements. These files lack a portion of the clones; in checked studies, under half of the deficit traces to unresolved V genes, and the cause of the others is not known. The D gene and trimming were derived from the DNA, and the V and J assignments and clone size from that table. This sample is represented by fewer than 650,000 clones; roughly 16% of them were singletons. About 0.097% of the sample comes from the top ten.

Each donor gave one peripheral blood draw, roughly 120 mL on average, collected into heparinised tubes. A BD FACSAria II and a panel including CD45RO, CCR7, CD25, CD127, CD95 and CD27 were used to sort naive, central memory, regulatory and stem cell-like memory CD4+ T cells. All sorted populations exceeded 95% purity. PBMCs were isolated immediately by Lymphoprep density gradient centrifugation and stained directly without culture. Samples were stained and sorted in pairs, with one healthy donor and one patient per experiment, so that batch effects were minimized. This receptor was identified in a man between 18 and 35 years old in good health. The source material was naive CD4+ T cells from blood. Reading the label with the study, this specimen's cell subset or site is: true naive CD4+ T cells. This chain joins TRBV7-3 to TRBJ2-5; confidence is insufficient to name the D gene. The nucleotides are TGTGCCAGCAGCTTAAATCCCTACCAAGAGACCCAGTACTTC. The encoded protein is CASSLNPYQETQYF.